These 7 T cell receptor beta chains were sequenced from one sample in a study of T cell responses to AZD1222 COVID-19 vaccine. Generated by immunoSEQ multiplex PCR, the TCRdb table keeps only in-frame clones and is missing some. This sample carries around 160,000 clones, about 81% of them seen once, and the ten largest clones take around 4.3%. The source material was peripheral blood, sampled on day 0 of MenACWY control vaccination. These receptors all stem from an adult in good health.

V and J are TRBV28 and TRBJ1-5; 10 nucleotides agree with TRBD1. Germline CDR1 MDHEN, CDR2 SYDVKM. This CDR3 region has 17 residues. With V trimmed by 9 bases and J by 1 base, 12 bases remained unmatched. The CDR3 DNA is TGTGCCAGTTCATCCCGGGACAGGGGAGGAAGCAATCAGCCCCAGCATTTT. It codes for CASSSRDRGGSNQPQHF. Combining the CDR3 with reference TRBV28 and TRBJ1-5 gives the whole variable domain DVKVTQSSRYLVKRTGEKVFLECVQDMDHENMFWYRQDPGLGLRLIYFSYDVKMKEKGDIPEGYSVSREKKERFSLILESASTNQTSMYLCASSSRDRGGSNQPQHFGDGTRLSIL.

The chain couples TRBV29-1 to TRBJ2-7, with D perhaps matching TRBD1 or TRBD2 (5 bases each). The CDR3 has 12 residues. Germline loops: CDR1 SQVTM, CDR2 ANQGSEA. The V and J ends lost 4 bases and 4 bases respectively, with 11 bases between them. The CDR3 sequence: CSVAGLGYEQYF. The CDR3 region has the DNA TGCAGCGTTGCGGGGCTCGGTTACGAGCAGTACTTC.

V is TRBV5-1 and J is TRBJ2-5; D might be TRBD2 (7 bases). V lost 1 base and J lost 4, with 17 bases in between. CDR3 size: 16 residues. CDR1 SGHRS and CDR2 YFSETQ come from the germline V gene. CDR3 in amino acids: CASSLFPPGGGETQYF. CDR3 nucleotides: TGCGCCAGCAGCTTGTTCCCCCCGGGGGGCGGAGAGACCCAGTACTTC.

V gene TRBV28 combines with J gene TRBJ2-2, with D perhaps matching TRBD1 (6 bases). This CDR3 has 13 amino acids. Germline V gives CDR1 MDHEN, CDR2 SYDVKM. Between the trimmed V and J ends, which lost 7 bases and 5 bases, there was a span of 11 bases. The CDR3 coding sequence is TGTGCCAGCAACAGGGTTTATACCGGGGAGCTGTTTTTT. It is translated as CASNRVYTGELFF.

The chain joins TRBV7-8 to TRBJ2-4; 10 nucleotides agree with TRBD2. CDR1 is SGHVS, CDR2 FQNEAQ, per germline. The CDR3 runs 18 residues. J gave up 0 bases and V 0 bases, and 5 bases lay outside the gene matches. DNA of the CDR3: TGTGCCAGCAGCTTAGCAGCGGGGGGGCTTATAGCCAAAAACATTCAGTACTTC. Its protein product is CASSLAAGGLIAKNIQYF. The full variable domain, completed using reference TRBV7-8 and TRBJ2-4, is GAGVSQSPRYKVAKRGQDVALRCDPISGHVSLFWYQQALGQGPEFLTYFQNEAQLDKSGLPSDRFFAERPEGSVSTLKIQRTQQEDSAVYLCASSLAAGGLIAKNIQYFGAGTRLSVL.

This clone was recorded once. The V gene is TRBV7-3, the J gene TRBJ2-6; the D is unclear. V shed 0 bases and J shed 0 bases, with 9 bases lying between them. The length of the CDR3 is 17 residues. Germline values: CDR1 SGHTA, CDR2 FQGTGA. CDR3 residues: CASSLTGKRSGANVLTF. Here the CDR3 DNA reads TGTGCCAGCAGCTTAACGGGGAAGCGCTCTGGGGCCAACGTCCTGACTTTC.

This rearrangement joins TRBV27 to TRBJ2-5, with 9 positions matching TRBD1. The length of the CDR3 is 18 residues. Germline V CDR1 and CDR2: MNHEY, SMNVEV (reference sequence). With V trimmed by 2 bases and J by 3 bases, 13 bases remained unmatched. CDR3 amino acids: CASSLALRDRGWEETQYF. CDR3 nucleotide sequence: TGTGCCAGCAGTTTAGCCCTCCGAGACAGGGGGTGGGAAGAGACCCAGTACTTC.